Sequencing of this TCR beta chain was carried out in a study of post-analysis software for immune sequencing data. Unique molecular identifiers were built into the TCR beta cDNA libraries. One entry per CDR3 protein results from TCRdb running MiXCR on the PCR reads. Of 600,000 to 700,000 distinct CDR3 sequences in the sample, approximately 59% are singletons; the top ten hold about 11%. Sequenced: blood. The clonotype comes from a girl aged 2 to 10 with multiple sclerosis.

This CDR3 is CASSYSRLAAGEQYF. The DNA for the CDR3 is TGTGCCAGCAGTTACTCGCGGCTAGCGGCGGGGGAGCAGTACTTC. The chain uses TRBV6-2 or TRBV6-3 and TRBJ2-7, with 7 bases fitting TRBD2. This CDR3 spans 15 amino acids. Germline CDR1 MNHEY, CDR2 SVGEGT. V was pared by 0 bases and J by 7 bases, with 9 bases of the junction left unmatched.